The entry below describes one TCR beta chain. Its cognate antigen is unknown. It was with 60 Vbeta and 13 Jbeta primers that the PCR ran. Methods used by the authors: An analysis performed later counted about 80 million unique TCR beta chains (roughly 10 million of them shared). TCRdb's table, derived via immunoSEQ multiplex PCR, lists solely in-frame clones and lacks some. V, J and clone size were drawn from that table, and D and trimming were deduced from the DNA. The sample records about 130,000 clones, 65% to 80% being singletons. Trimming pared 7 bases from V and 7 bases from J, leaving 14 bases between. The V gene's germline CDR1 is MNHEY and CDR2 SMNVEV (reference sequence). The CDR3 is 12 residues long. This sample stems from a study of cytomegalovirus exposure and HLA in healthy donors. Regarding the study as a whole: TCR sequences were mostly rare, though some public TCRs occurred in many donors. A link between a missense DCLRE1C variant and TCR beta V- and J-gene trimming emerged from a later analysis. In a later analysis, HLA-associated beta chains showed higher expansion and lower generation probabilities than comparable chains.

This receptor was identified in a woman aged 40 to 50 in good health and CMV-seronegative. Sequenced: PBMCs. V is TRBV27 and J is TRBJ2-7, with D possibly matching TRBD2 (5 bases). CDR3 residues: CASTSLQREQYF. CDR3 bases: TGTGCCAGCACCTCCTTGCAGCGGGAGCAGTACTTC.